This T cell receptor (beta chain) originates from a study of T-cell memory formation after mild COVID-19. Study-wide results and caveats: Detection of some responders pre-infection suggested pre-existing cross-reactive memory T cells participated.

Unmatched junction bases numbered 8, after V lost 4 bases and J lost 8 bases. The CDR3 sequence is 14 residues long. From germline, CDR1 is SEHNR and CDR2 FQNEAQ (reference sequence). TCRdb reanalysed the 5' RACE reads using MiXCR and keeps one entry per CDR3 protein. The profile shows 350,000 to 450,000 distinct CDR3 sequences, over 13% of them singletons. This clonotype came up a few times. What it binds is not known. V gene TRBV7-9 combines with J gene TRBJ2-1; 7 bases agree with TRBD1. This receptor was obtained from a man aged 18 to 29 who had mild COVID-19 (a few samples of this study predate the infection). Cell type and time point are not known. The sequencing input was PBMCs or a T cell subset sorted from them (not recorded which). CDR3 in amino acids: CASSSSQGVDEQFF. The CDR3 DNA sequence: TGTGCCAGCAGCTCGTCGCAGGGGGTAGATGAGCAGTTCTTC.